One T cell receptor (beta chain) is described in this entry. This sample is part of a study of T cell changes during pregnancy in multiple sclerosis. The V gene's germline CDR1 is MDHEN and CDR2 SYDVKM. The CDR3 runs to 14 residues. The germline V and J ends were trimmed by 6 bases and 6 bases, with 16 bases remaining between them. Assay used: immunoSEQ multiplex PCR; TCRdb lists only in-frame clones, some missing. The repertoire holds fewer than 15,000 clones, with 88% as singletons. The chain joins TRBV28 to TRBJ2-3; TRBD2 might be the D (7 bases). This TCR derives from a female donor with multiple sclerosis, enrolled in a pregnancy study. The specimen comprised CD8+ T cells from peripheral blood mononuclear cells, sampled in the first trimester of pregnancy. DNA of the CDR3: TGTGCCAGCAGCCTTAGGGGGGGGGCCGATACGCAGTATTTT. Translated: CASSLRGGADTQYF.